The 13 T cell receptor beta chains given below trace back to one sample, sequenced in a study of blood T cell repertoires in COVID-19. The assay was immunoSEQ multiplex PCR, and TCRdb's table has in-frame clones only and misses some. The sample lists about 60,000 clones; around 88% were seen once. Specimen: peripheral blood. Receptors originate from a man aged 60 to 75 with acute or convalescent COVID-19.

The CDR3, as DNA: TGTGCCAGCTCACCCGGGACAGGGGGACGGAACACTGAAGCTTTCTTT. Translated: CASSPGTGGRNTEAFF. The rearrangement joins TRBV18 to TRBJ1-1, with 11 bases identical to TRBD1. This CDR3 spans 16 amino acids. Germline CDR1 and CDR2: KGHSH and LQKENI. After removal of 3 bases from V and 1 base from J, the junction contained 4 bases not matched to a gene.

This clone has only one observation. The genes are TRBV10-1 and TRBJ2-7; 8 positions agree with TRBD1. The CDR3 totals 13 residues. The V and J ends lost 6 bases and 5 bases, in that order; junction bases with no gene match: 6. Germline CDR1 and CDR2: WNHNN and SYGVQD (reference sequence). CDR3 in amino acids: CASRRTGNDEQYF. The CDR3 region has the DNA TGCGCCAGCAGAAGGACAGGGAACGACGAGCAGTACTTC.

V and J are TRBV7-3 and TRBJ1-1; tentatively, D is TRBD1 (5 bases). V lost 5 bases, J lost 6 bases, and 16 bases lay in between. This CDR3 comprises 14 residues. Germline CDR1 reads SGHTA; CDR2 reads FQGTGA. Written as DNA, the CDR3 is TGTGCCAGCAGCCCAACTGGGGGGGTCTCTGAAGCTTTCTTT. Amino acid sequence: CASSPTGGVSEAFF.

As DNA, the CDR3 is TGTGCCAGCAGTTTCAGGGGAGGGTATGGCTACACCTTC. It translates to CASSFRGGYGYTF. The genes are TRBV28 and TRBJ1-2, with a possible D match to TRBD1 (6 bases). This CDR3 contains 13 residues. Germline assignment: CDR1 MDHEN and CDR2 SYDVKM. The germline V and J ends were trimmed by 3 bases and 5 bases, with 10 bases remaining between them.

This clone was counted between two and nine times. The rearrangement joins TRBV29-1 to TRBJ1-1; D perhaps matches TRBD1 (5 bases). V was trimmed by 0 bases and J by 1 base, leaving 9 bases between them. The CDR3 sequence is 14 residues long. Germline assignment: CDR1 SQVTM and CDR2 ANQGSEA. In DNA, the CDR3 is TGCAGCGTTGAAGAAGGCAGGGCGAACACTGAAGCTTTCTTT. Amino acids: CSVEEGRANTEAFF.

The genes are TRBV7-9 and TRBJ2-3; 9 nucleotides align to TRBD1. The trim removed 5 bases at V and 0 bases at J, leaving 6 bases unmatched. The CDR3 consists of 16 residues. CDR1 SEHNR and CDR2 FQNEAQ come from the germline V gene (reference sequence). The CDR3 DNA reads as TGTGCCAGCAGCATGGACAGGGGCGCTAGCACAGATACGCAGTATTTT. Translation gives CASSMDRGASTDTQYF.

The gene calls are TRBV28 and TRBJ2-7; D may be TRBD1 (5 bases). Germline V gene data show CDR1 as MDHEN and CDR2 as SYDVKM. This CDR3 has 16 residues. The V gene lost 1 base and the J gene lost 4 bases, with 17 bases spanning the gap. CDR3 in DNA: TGTGCCAGCAGTTTATCGGGCCTGGCAGGGCGATACGAGCAGTACTTC. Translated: CASSLSGLAGRYEQYF.

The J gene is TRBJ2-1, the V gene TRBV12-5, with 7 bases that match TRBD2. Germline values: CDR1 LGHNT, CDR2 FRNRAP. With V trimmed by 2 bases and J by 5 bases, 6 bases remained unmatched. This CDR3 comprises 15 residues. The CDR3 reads CASGLISSGHNEQFF. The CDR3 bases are TGTGCTAGTGGTTTGATCTCTAGCGGTCACAATGAGCAGTTCTTC.

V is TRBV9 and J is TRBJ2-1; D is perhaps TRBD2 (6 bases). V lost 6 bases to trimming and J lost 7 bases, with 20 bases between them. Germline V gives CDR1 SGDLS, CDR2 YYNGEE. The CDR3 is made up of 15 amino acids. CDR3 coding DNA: TGTGCCAGCACCTCGGGACTGGCCCGGGCGAATGAGCAGTTCTTC. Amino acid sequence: CASTSGLARANEQFF.

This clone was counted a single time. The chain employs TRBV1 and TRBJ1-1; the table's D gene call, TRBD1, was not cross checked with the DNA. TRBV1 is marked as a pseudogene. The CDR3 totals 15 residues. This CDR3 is CTSSHRSQQWTEAFF. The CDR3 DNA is TGCACCAGCAGCCATAGATCACAGCAGTGGACTGAAGCTTTCTTT.

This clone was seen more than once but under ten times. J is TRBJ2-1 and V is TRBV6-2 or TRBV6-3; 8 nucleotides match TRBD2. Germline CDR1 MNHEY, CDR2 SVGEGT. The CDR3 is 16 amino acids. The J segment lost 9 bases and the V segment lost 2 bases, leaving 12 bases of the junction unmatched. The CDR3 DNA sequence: TGTGCCAGCAGTTACCGCCCAGCGGGAGTAGTGGGTGAGCAGTTCTTC. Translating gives CASSYRPAGVVGEQFF.

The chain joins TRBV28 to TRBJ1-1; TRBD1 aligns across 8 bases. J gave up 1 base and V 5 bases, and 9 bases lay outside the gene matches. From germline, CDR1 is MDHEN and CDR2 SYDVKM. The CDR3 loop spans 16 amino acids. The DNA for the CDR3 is TGTGCCAGCAGTCCTCATAGACAGGGGCGGAACACTGAAGCTTTCTTT. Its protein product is CASSPHRQGRNTEAFF.

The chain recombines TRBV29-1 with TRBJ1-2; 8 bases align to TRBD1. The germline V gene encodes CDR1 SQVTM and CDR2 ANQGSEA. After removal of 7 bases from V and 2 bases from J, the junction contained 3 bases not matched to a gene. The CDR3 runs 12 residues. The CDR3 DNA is TGCAGCGCAGGGGGCTTGAACTATGGCTACACCTTC. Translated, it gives CSAGGLNYGYTF. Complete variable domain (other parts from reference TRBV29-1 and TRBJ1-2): SAVISQKPSRDICQRGTSLTIQCQVDSQVTMMFWYRQQPGQSLTLIATANQGSEATYESGFVIDKFPISRPNLTFSTLTVSNMSPEDSSIYLCSAGGLNYGYTFGSGTRLTVV.